The rows below give T cell receptor beta chains drawn from one sample of a study of T cells after yellow fever vaccination. One entry per CDR3 protein results from TCRdb running MiXCR on the 5' RACE reads. The sample has 95,000 to 150,000 distinct CDR3 sequences, over 12% seen once. Sequencing used CD8+ T cells sorted from PBMCs, obtained 5 days after the yellow fever booster vaccination. The receptors were sampled from a man in his late teens or twenties who received the YFV17D yellow fever vaccine. Each CDR3 is given with its conserved first and last residue. A D gene is named only where the DNA matches it firmly. Clone size is not always given. Where it is, it says once, few, many or a class for expanded clones.

TRBV6-5	-	-	TRBJ2-1	CASSYRNEQFF	TGTGCCAGCAGTTATCGTAATGAGCAGTTCTTC
TRBV20-1	-	-	TRBJ2-1	CSASGVGGGHEQFF	TGCAGTGCTAGTGGTGTAGGAGGGGGTCATGAGCAGTTCTTC
TRBV4-1	-	-	TRBJ1-2	CASSQETSIHTF	TGCGCCAGCAGCCAAGAAACAAGTATCCACACCTTC
TRBV29-1	TRBD1	-	TRBJ2-7	CRVGTGGFYEQYF	TGCAGAGTTGGTACAGGGGGATTCTACGAGCAGTACTTC
TRBV7-9	TRBD1	-	TRBJ1-2	CASSDRDRVYGYTF	TGTGCCAGCAGCGACCGGGACAGGGTGTATGGCTACACCTTC
TRBV7-8	-	-	TRBJ1-3	CASSLVERVSGNTIYF	TGTGCCAGCAGCTTAGTGGAGCGAGTCTCTGGAAACACCATATATTTT
TRBV30	TRBD2	-	TRBJ2-1	CAWSVLAGGVHEQFF	TGTGCCTGGAGTGTACTAGCGGGGGGAGTCCATGAGCAGTTCTTC
TRBV11-2	TRBD1	-	TRBJ2-5	CASSLGRTGGQETQYF	TGTGCCAGCAGCTTAGGCAGGACAGGCGGGCAAGAGACCCAGTACTTC
TRBV27	-	-	TRBJ2-1	CASRQGSTYNEQFF	TGTGCCAGCAGGCAGGGATCTACGTACAATGAGCAGTTCTTC
TRBV28	-	few	TRBJ1-4	CASTPLSTTNEKLFF	TGTGCCAGCACTCCCCTGAGTACAACTAATGAAAAACTGTTTTTT
TRBV6-4	-	-	TRBJ2-2	CASSDSDTGELFF	TGTGCCAGCAGTGACTCGGACACCGGGGAGCTGTTTTTT
TRBV6-5	TRBD1	-	TRBJ1-2	CASSYSFGTANYGYTF	TGTGCCAGCAGTTACTCCTTTGGGACAGCTAACTATGGCTACACCTTC
TRBV7-8	TRBD2	few	TRBJ2-1	CASSASTSGVTSSSYNEQFF	TGTGCCAGCAGCGCCTCCACTAGCGGGGTAACTTCGAGCTCCTACAATGAGCAGTTCTTC
TRBV3-1	TRBD1	few	TRBJ1-5	CASSQDGDRFNQPQHF	TGTGCCAGCAGCCAAGACGGGGACAGGTTCAATCAGCCCCAGCATTTT
TRBV20-1	TRBD1	few	TRBJ2-3	CSARDTGARGGTDTQYF	TGCAGTGCTCGAGACACAGGGGCCAGGGGTGGCACAGATACGCAGTATTTT
TRBV6-5	-	few	TRBJ1-1	CASSYLLGRRNTEAFF	TGTGCCAGCAGTTACCTGCTAGGGCGGAGGAACACTGAAGCTTTCTTT
TRBV7-6	-	few	TRBJ2-1	CASSLALVINEQFF	TGTGCCAGCAGCTTAGCGCTAGTAATCAATGAGCAGTTCTTC
TRBV4-3	TRBD2	-	TRBJ2-7	CASSLDPTSVSYEQYF	TGCGCCAGCAGCCTAGACCCAACTAGCGTCTCCTACGAGCAGTACTTC
TRBV20-1	TRBD2	few	TRBJ2-5	CSARDWEGQETQYF	TGCAGTGCTAGAGATTGGGAGGGCCAAGAGACCCAGTACTTC
TRBV5-1	TRBD1	-	TRBJ2-1	CASTPRGTGGHNEQFF	TGCGCCAGCACCCCGAGAGGGACAGGGGGCCACAATGAGCAGTTCTTC
TRBV27	-	few	TRBJ2-5	CASSLYVGGETQYF	TGTGCCAGCAGTTTATATGTAGGAGGCGAGACCCAGTACTTC
TRBV6-5	TRBD2	-	TRBJ2-7	CASSYSKGGGIYEQYF	TGTGCCAGCAGTTACTCTAAAGGCGGGGGGATTTACGAGCAGTACTTC
TRBV9	-	-	TRBJ2-3	CASSARETDTQYF	TGTGCCAGCAGCGCACGGGAGACAGATACGCAGTATTTT
TRBV11-2	-	-	TRBJ1-1	CASSLVDSEAFF	TGTGCCAGCAGCTTAGTGGACAGTGAAGCTTTCTTT
TRBV12-3/TRBV12-4	-	few	TRBJ1-1	CASNPGLNTEAFF	TGTGCCAGCAACCCGGGATTGAACACTGAAGCTTTCTTT
TRBV2	-	-	TRBJ2-1	CAEGNEQFF	TGTGCCGAAGGCAATGAGCAGTTCTTC
TRBV20-1	-	few	TRBJ1-6	CSVTAAGGGNSPLHF	TGCAGTGTCACCGCCGCGGGGGGCGGGAATTCACCCCTCCACTTT
TRBV6-2/TRBV6-3	-	-	TRBJ1-1	CASSYAGDYTF	TGTGCCAGCAGTTACGCAGGGGACTACACTTTT
TRBV7-9	-	few	TRBJ2-5	CASSLLNRVEETQYF	TGTGCCAGCAGCTTGTTAAACAGGGTCGAGGAGACCCAGTACTTC
TRBV29-1	TRBD1	few	TRBJ1-2	CSVEAGGVRGYTF	TGCAGCGTTGAGGCAGGGGGCGTTCGGGGCTACACCTTC
TRBV4-1	TRBD2	-	TRBJ2-1	CASSQEILAGKYNEQFF	TGCGCCAGCAGCCAAGAGATACTAGCGGGGAAATACAATGAGCAGTTCTTC
TRBV5-6	-	few	TRBJ2-7	CASSLRNFYEQYF	TGTGCCAGCAGCCTCCGAAATTTCTACGAGCAGTACTTC
TRBV25-1	-	-	TRBJ1-5	CASSYSNQPQHF	TGTGCCAGCTCTTATAGCAATCAGCCCCAGCATTTT
TRBV4-2	-	-	TRBJ2-2	CASSQEGQGMLTGELFF	TGTGCCAGCAGCCAAGAAGGGCAGGGGATGCTAACCGGGGAGCTGTTTTTT
TRBV7-9	-	few	TRBJ1-2	CASSRSGFSNYGYTF	TGTGCCAGCAGCCGTTCAGGGTTTTCTAACTATGGCTACACCTTC
TRBV7-9	-	-	TRBJ2-6	CASSLSSSGANVLTF	TGTGCCAGCAGCTTATCGTCCTCTGGGGCCAACGTCCTGACTTTC
TRBV20-1	-	many	TRBJ1-3	CSARGGLGNTIYF	TGCAGTGCTAGAGGGGGGCTAGGAAACACCATATATTTT